This is a list of T cell receptor beta chains from one sample in a study of T-cell reconstitution after alpha-beta-depleted transplantation in children. One entry per CDR3 protein results from TCRdb running MiXCR on the PCR reads. Of around 960,000 distinct CDR3 sequences detected, about 26% appear once; the ten largest clones hold under 30%. Sequencing used PBMCs, mostly from graft donor cells, obtained 360 days after TCRalphabeta/CD19-depleted stem cell transplant. The receptor source for this set is a boy under two years old who had a stem cell transplant for SCID, so the T cells may come from the graft donor. Both conserved end residues are part of each CDR3.

CASSLGRGERPTDTQYF	TRBV12-3/TRBV12-4
CASSPSPDRRNTEAFF	TRBV4-1
CASSRGKIQYF	TRBV27
CASSETGRQSGAFF	TRBV28
CASSFSSGEETQYF	TRBV5-4
CASTSGGGNTGELFF	TRBV5-1
CASSQEGVGGLPTDTQYF	TRBV4-1
CASSYSLFMNTEAFF	TRBV6-5
CASSRQGTGANYGYTF	TRBV12-3/TRBV12-4
CASSQVMNTEAFF	TRBV3-1
CASSLGPTSGISSYNEQFF	TRBV7-3
CSARPGGSSYNEQFF	TRBV20-1
CASSQMDRANTEAFF	TRBV4-3
CASSLVAGALGTDTQYF	TRBV6-4
CASSFNWLGHEQYF	TRBV5-1
CASSLKGSNTQYF	TRBV12-3/TRBV12-4
CASSSSGNTQYF	TRBV13
CAISEWSSTDTQYF	TRBV10-3
CASSLGATGKNIQYF	TRBV7-8
CAISSEQEVTSYNEQFF	TRBV10-3
CASSFWTGGNNEQFF	TRBV7-2
CASSFAEQETQYF	TRBV5-1
CASSRAGTYEQYF	TRBV5-1
CATSRDPGTYYEQYF	TRBV15
CASSLASTGETQYF	TRBV18
CASGDRGLNTEAFF	TRBV19
CASSLDPGTGGNTIYF	TRBV5-1
CASSLPPRGAGAFSNEQFF	TRBV5-1
CSARETGVNTEAFF	TRBV20-1
CASSQGTELTYEQYF	TRBV4-3
CATSEPTAPLGSGANVLTF	TRBV24-1
CASSTSNQPQHF	TRBV12-3/TRBV12-4